This T cell receptor beta chain was sequenced during a study of T-cell reconstitution after alpha-beta-depleted transplantation in children. This sample's TCRbeta library carried unique molecular identifier barcodes. In TCRdb, the PCR reads were re-called with MiXCR into one record per CDR3 protein. The sample has around 600,000 distinct CDR3 sequences, about 15% seen once. V lost 2 bases, J lost 2 bases, and 10 bases stayed unmatched. This CDR3 is built from 19 residues. In germline, CDR1 is LGHNA, CDR2 YNFKEQ. Sample: PBMCs from the stem cell graft donor, taken from the stem cell graft. This TCR came from a human donor who donated a stem cell graft to a child with acute myeloid leukemia. This sequence joins TRBV4-2 and TRBJ2-2; 11 nucleotides align to TRBD2. For the CDR3, the DNA is TGTGCCAGCAGCCAAAGAGCCCTCACTAGCGGGGGAAACACCGGGGAGCTGTTTTTT. It translates to CASSQRALTSGGNTGELFF.